The clone carrying this T cell receptor (beta chain) was detected a few times. These data come from a study of T-cell memory formation after mild COVID-19. TCRdb re-derived calls from the 5' RACE reads in MiXCR, one entry per CDR3 protein. The sample includes roughly 300,000 distinct CDR3 sequences, roughly 8% of them seen just once. The source material was PBMCs or a T cell subset sorted from them (not recorded which). This clonotype was obtained from a man aged 18 to 30 who had mild COVID-19 (a few samples of this study predate the infection). Cell type and time point are not known.

CDR3 protein: CASSSTGAGYSNQPQHF. Here the CDR3 DNA reads TGTGCCAGCAGTTCGACAGGGGCCGGATATAGCAATCAGCCCCAGCATTTT. V usage is TRBV12-3 or TRBV12-4 and J usage is TRBJ1-5; TRBD1 matches at 8 bases. Unmatched junction bases numbered 8, after V lost 4 bases and J lost 0 bases. The length of the CDR3 is 17 residues.